The sequence of this T cell receptor beta chain was determined in a study of cytomegalovirus exposure and HLA in healthy donors. The PCR employed 60 Vbeta primers together with 13 Jbeta primers. Data came from immunoSEQ multiplex PCR; TCRdb stores just in-frame clones and leaves some out. The sample includes 160,000 or so clones, around three quarters of them seen just once. The CDR3 is made up of 16 amino acids. The V and J ends lost 4 bases and 2 bases, in that order; junction bases with no gene match: 7. CDR1 is SQVTM and CDR2 is ANQGSEA in the germline V gene. The sequence derives from a man aged 40-49 years in good health and CMV-seronegative. The genes are TRBV29-1 and TRBJ2-2; 10 nucleotides agree with TRBD1. Sample: PBMCs. The CDR3 protein is CSVAARDRGNTGELFF. The DNA for the CDR3 is TGCAGCGTTGCAGCAAGGGACAGGGGAAACACCGGGGAGCTGTTTTTT.